What follows is one T cell receptor (beta chain) and its context. Its specificity is unknown. Samples were assayed with immunoSEQ v3.0 at survey level. Libraries were prepared by immunoSEQ multiplex PCR; TCRdb keeps only in-frame clonotypes and omits some of them. The sample contains roughly 18,000 clones, just under 80% of which appear only once. Germline lookup yields CDR1 KGHSH and CDR2 LQKENI. The CDR3 covers 16 residues. Deletions cut 3 bases from V and 9 bases from J, with 18 bases between. This record belongs to a study of long-term antiretroviral therapy in people with HIV. Broader study findings: HIV repertoires covered narrower CDR3 length ranges than controls did.

Only United States sites treated participants with HIV. The chain combines TRBV18 with TRBJ1-6, with unresolved D. The sample was unsorted PBMCs, taken 0.3 years after starting antiretroviral therapy. This receptor was identified in a woman aged 45-65 years with HIV. The CDR3 DNA reads TGTGCCAGCTCACCTCTGGTCGGTCAGACCCCTTCACCCCTCCACTTT. As protein: CASSPLVGQTPSPLHF.